This T cell receptor (beta chain) was recovered during a study of blood T cells in healthy people across ages. Comments on this clonotype: Antigen: not known.

This CDR3 has 17 amino acids. The germline V gene has CDR1 LGHNA and CDR2 YNFKEQ. The use of a sample-barcoded 5' primer and a J-beta primer mix characterized a second PCR of about 6 to 11 cycles. Any given sample supplied a minimum of 3 million CDR3-containing paired-end reads. TCRdb passed the 5' RACE reads through MiXCR, listing each CDR3 protein once. The sample lists 710,000 or so distinct CDR3 sequences, around a fifth occurring once. Study-wide findings and caveats: Diversity estimated from one million T cells was considered an underestimate.

This TCR was recovered from a man in his sixties or seventies in good health. The chain recombines TRBV4-2 with TRBJ2-3; possible D gene TRBD2, 5 bases. Source material: blood. The CDR3 nucleotides read TGTACCGGCAGCCAAGATCGGCGGGCCGGCGGCACAGATACGCAGTATTTT. It encodes CTGSQDRRAGGTDTQYF.